This T cell receptor beta chain was sequenced in a study of CDR3 diversity in severe acne. The length of the CDR3 is 15 residues. Germline V gene sequence: CDR1 SGHTA, CDR2 FQGNSA. Trimming stripped 7 bases from V and 2 bases from J, with 18 bases between. One entry per CDR3 protein results from TCRdb running MiXCR on the PCR reads. In the table there are some 90,000 distinct CDR3 sequences, 45% to 50% of which are singletons. This clonotype turned up a few times. The specimen was blood. The sequence was obtained from a male donor in good health, serving as a control. This chain links TRBV7-2 with TRBJ2-7; a weak D match, TRBD1 (8 bases). The CDR3 nucleotides are TGTGCCAGCACCCCGCGGACAGGGAGGGCCTACGAGCAGTACTTC. Amino acid sequence: CASTPRTGRAYEQYF. The full variable domain, completed using reference TRBV7-2 and TRBJ2-7, is GAGVSQSPSNKVTEKGKDVELRCDPISGHTALYWYRQSLGQGLEFLIYFQGNSAPDKSGLPSDRFSAERTGGSVSTLTIQRTQQEDSAVYLCASTPRTGRAYEQYFGPGTRLTVT.